This T cell receptor beta chain was recorded in a study of blood T cell repertoires in COVID-19. Study as a whole: Sites across the United States, Italy and Spain contributed samples from acute and convalescent COVID-19. From T cells, B-cell-depleted T cells, or PBMCs came the material, which was cDNA or gDNA.

As originally analysed: Counts of nucleated cells, estimated from reference gene primer amplification, were obtained. Sequencing was performed with immunoSEQ multiplex PCR; in TCRdb, only in-frame clones are kept and a portion is missing. The V and J calls and clone size are taken from that table; D and trimming were inferred from the DNA. In the table there are approximately 150,000 clones, more than 75% of which are singletons. This clone was found a few times. Sequencing was carried out using peripheral blood. The sequence derives from a man in his 60s with acute or convalescent COVID-19.

The CDR3 DNA sequence: TGTGCCAGCTCATCCACTTCGTACACTGAAGCTTTCTTT. This gives the protein CASSSTSYTEAFF. The gene calls are TRBV18 and TRBJ1-1; D remains unclear. Looked up from germline, CDR1 is KGHSH and CDR2 is LQKENI. Between the trimmed V and J ends, which lost 5 bases and 3 bases, there was a span of 10 bases. This CDR3 has 13 residues.